This TCR beta chain is from a study of post-analysis software for immune sequencing data. Study background: The patients showed relapsing-remitting, secondary progressive and progressive-relapsing multiple sclerosis courses. Study results and caveats: Diversity measured as normalized Chao1 was significantly lower in multiple sclerosis patients than in controls. Strong co-clustering by F measure was evident for samples that had been prepared in the same batch. Higher frequency in patients than in controls was seen for about five TRBV segments, with TRBV5-6, TRBV5-1 and TRBV20-1 among them.

As to this clonotype: The antigen remains undetermined.

Trimming cost V 5 bases and J 2 bases, with 14 bases left between them. CDR1 is MDHEN and CDR2 is SYDVKM in the germline V gene. The CDR3 extends over 15 amino acids. Presence of unique molecular identifiers characterized the TCR beta cDNA libraries. There were about 0.95 to 11 million T cells, and about 500,000 cDNA molecules came from them. In TCRdb, the PCR reads were re-called with MiXCR into one record per CDR3 protein. In the table there are 400,000 to 500,000 distinct CDR3 sequences, roughly 38% of which are singletons. The sequence derives from a girl aged 2-10 years with multiple sclerosis. Sequencing input: blood. The chain links TRBV28 to TRBJ2-3; D remains ambiguous. The CDR3 DNA reads as TGTGCCAGCAGTCCCCCCAGGCAGTCCACAGATACGCAGTATTTT. Translation gives CASSPPRQSTDTQYF.